Given below is one TCR beta chain in context. These data are taken from a study of technical replicates of blood from several donors. Trimming shortened V by 6 bases and J by 4 bases, and 20 bases separated the two germline ends. Germline-derived CDR1 and CDR2 are MDHEN and SYDVKM. This CDR3 is 16 amino acids long. Some clones are missing from TCRdb's copy, which holds only in-frame ones; the method was immunoSEQ multiplex PCR. Of around 79,000 clones in the sample, around 94% were seen once. The specimen sequenced was T cells isolated from PBMCs. The chain carries TRBV28 and TRBJ2-3, with a weak D call TRBD1 (6 bases). The receptor was isolated from a human donor in good health. CDR3 residues: CASRPPQGQGADTQYF. In DNA form, the CDR3 reads TGTGCCAGCAGACCCCCCCAGGGGCAGGGAGCAGATACGCAGTATTTT.